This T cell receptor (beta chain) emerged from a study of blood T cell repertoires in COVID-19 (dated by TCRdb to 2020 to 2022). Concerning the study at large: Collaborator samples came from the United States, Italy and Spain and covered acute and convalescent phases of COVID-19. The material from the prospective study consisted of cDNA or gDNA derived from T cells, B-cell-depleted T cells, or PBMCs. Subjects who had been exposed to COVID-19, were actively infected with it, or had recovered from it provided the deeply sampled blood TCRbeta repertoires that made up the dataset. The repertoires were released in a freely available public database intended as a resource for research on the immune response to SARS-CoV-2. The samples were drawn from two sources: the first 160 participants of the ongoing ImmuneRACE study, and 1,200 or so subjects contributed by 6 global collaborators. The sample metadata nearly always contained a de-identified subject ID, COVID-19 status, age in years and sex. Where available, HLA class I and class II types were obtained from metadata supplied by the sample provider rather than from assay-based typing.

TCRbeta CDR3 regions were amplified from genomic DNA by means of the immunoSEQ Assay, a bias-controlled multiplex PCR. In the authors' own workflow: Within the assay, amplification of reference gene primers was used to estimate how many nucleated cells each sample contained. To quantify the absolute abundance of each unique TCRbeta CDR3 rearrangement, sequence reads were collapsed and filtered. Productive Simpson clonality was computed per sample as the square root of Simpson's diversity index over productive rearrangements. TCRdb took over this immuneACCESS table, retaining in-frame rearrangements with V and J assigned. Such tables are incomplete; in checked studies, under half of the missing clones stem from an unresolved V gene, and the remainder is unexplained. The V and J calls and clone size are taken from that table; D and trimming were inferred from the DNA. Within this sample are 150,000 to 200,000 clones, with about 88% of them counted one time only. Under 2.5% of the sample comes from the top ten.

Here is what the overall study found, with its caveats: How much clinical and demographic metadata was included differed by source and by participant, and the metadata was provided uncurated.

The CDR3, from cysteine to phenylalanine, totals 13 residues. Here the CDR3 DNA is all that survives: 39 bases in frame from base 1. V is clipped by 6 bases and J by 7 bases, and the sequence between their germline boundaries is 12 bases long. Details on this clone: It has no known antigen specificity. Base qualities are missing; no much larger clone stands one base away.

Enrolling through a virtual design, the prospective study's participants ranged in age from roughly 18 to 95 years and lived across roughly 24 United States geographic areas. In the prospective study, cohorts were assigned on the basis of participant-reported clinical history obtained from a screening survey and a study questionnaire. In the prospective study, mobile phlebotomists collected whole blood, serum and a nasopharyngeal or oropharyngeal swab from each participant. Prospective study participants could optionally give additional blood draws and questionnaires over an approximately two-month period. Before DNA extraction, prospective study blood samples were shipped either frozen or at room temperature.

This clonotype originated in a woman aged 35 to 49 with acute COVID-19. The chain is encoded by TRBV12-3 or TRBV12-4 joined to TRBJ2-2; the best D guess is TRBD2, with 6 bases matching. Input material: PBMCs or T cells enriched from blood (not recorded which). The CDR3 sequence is CASSPPEGGELFF. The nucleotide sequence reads TGTGCCAGCAGCCCTCCGGAGGGCGGGGAGCTGTTTTTT.